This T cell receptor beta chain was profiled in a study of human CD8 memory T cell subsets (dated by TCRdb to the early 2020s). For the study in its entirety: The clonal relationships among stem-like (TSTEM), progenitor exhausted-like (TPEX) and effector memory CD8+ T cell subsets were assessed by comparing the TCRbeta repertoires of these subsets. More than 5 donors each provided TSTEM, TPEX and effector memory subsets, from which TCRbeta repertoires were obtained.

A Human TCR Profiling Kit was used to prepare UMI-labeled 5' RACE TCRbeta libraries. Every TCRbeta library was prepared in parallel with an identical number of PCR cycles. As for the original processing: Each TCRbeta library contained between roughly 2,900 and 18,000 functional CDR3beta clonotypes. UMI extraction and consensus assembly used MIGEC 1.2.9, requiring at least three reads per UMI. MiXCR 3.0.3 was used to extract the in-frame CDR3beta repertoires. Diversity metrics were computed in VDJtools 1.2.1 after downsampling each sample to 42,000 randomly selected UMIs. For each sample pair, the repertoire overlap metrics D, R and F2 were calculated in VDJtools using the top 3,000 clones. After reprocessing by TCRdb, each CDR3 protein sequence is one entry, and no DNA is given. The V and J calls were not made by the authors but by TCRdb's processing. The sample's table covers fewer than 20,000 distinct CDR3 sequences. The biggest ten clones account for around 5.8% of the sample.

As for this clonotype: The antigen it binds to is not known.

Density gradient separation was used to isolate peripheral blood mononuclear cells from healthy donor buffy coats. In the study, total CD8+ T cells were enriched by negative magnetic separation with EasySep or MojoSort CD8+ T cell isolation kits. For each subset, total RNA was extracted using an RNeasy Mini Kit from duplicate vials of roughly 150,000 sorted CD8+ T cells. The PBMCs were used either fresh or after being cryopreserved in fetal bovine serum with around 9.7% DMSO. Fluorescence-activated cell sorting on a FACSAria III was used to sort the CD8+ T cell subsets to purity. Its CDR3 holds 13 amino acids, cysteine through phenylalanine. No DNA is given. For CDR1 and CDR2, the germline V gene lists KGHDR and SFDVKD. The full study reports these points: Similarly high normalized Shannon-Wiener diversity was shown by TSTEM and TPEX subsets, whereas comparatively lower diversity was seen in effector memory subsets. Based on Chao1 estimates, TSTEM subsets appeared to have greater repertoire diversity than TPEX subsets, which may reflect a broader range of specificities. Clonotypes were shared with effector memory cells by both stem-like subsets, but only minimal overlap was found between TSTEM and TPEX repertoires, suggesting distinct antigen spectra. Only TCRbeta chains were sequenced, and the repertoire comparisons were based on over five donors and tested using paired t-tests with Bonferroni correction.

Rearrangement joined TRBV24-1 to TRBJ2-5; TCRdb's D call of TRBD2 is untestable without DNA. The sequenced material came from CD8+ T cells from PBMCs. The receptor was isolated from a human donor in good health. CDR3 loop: CATGGQAQETQYF.